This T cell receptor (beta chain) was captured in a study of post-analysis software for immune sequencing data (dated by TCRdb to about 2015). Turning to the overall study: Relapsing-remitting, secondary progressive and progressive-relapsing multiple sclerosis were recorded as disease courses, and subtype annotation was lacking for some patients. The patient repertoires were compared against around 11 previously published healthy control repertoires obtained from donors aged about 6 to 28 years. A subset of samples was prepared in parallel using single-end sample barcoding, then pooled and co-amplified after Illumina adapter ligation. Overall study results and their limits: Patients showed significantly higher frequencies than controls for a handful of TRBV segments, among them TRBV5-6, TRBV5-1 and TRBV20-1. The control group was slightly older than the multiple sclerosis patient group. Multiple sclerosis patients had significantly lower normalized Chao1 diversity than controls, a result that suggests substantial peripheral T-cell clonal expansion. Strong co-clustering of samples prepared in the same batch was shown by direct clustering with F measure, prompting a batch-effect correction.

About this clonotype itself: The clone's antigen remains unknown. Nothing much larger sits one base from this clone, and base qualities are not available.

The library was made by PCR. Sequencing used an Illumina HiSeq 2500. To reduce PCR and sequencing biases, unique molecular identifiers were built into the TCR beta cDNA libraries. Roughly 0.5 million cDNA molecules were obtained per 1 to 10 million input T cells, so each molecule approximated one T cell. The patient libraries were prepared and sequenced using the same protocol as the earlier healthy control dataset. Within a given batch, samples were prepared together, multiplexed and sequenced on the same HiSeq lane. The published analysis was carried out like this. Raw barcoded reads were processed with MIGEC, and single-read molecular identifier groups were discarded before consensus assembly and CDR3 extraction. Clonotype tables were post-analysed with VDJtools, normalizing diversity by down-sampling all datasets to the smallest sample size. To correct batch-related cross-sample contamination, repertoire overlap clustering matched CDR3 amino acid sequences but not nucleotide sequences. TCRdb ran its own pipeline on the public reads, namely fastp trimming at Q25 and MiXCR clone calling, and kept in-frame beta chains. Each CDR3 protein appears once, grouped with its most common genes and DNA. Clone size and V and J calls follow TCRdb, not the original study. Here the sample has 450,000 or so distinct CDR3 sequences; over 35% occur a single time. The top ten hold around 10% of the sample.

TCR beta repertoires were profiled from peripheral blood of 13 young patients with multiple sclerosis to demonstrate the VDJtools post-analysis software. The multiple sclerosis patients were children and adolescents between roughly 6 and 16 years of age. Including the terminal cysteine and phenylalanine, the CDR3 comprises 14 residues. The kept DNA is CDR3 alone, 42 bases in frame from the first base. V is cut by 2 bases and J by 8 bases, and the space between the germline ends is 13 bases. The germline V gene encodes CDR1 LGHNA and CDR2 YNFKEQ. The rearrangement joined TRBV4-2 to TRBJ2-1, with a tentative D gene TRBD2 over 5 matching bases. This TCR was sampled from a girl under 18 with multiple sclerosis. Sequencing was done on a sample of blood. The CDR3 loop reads CASSQPSTIHEQFF. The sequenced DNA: TGTGCCAGCAGCCAACCCTCGACTATCCATGAGCAGTTCTTC.